This record concerns one TCR beta chain sequence. In this sample, this clonotype turned up many times. The clone's antigen remains unknown. Qualities for individual bases were not recorded, and no much larger clone is one base off. The data were taken from a study of early T cells in non-severe SARS-CoV-2 infection (dated by TCRdb to the early 2020s). Study-level background: TCR sequencing used bulk RNA from unsorted whole blood, so alpha and beta chains could not be paired. General study outcomes and caveats: VDJdb matching was skewed toward anti-spike CD8 responses and likely underestimated virus-specific expansions by missing private and CD4 specificities.

The study was a case-control design nested within a healthcare worker cohort in London, UK, with weekly nasopharyngeal swab PCR tests and blood sampling. Healthcare workers were recruited during the week of the UK lockdown, between 23 and 31 March 2020, and followed weekly for up to about 15 weeks. Libraries came from 5' RACE. Sequencing was performed on a NextSeq 500. The TCR library protocol attached unique molecular identifiers to individual cDNA molecules to correct for sequencing error and PCR bias. TCR alpha and beta chains were both sequenced, and the abundances of alpha and beta sequences in each sample were closely correlated with each other. Per the original workflow: Decombinator V4 was used to perform V gene, J gene and CDR3 annotation of TCR sequences. TCRs were defined as expanded if a significant change between any two time points was detected under a Poisson model with p below 0.0001. TCR abundances were normalised to the total number of TCRs sequenced per sample and were expressed as counts per million. TRAV1-2 paired with TRAJ12, TRAJ20 or TRAJ33 defined MAIT TCRs, while TRAV10 paired with TRAJ18 defined iNKT TCRs. A search of VDJdb, accessed on 1 November 2021, was run for TCRs annotated to CMV, EBV and SARS-CoV-2, with TCRs annotated for multiple antigens excluded. TCRdb itself trimmed the public reads at Q25 with fastp, ran MiXCR and retained productive beta chains. When rows share a CDR3 protein, they turn into one entry using the most common DNA and genes. TCRdb, rather than the study authors, made the V and J calls. This sample gives tens of thousands of distinct CDR3 sequences in total; less than 15% of them show up just once. About 1.7% of the sample goes to the ten largest clones.

The CDR3 runs 13 residues from the cysteine to the phenylalanine. Of all the DNA, just the CDR3 is kept, 39 bases in frame from base 1. The junction shows trimming of 5 bases on V and 1 base on J, plus 8 bases between the germline ends. From a lookup of the germline V gene (reference sequence), CDR1 and CDR2 are LGHDT and YNNKEL. Sequenced material: whole blood. The receptor was isolated from an adult who was a healthcare worker with PCR-confirmed SARS-CoV-2 infection or an uninfected control (not recorded which). The rearranged segments are TRBV3-1 and TRBJ1-1; no confident D gene assignment can be made. The DNA is TGTGCCAGCAGCGAAGGAACGAACACTGAAGCTTTCTTT. This translates into CASSEGTNTEAFF.